These 2 T cell receptor beta chains came from one sample sequenced in a study of T cells expressing NK-cell markers. TCRdb re-called the 5' RACE reads and gives one entry per CDR3 protein, without DNA. This sample's clone table lists 400,000 to 550,000 distinct CDR3 sequences. Material for sequencing was blood T cells: a sorted CD56 or NKG2C T cell subset, CD4+ or CD8+ T cells, or bulk PBMC T cells (not recorded which). The receptors shown here come from a woman between 18 and 70 years old in good health.

CDR3 loop: CASSFPLGDTQYF. The rearrangement joins TRBV28 to TRBJ2-3; the D call from TCRdb, TRBD2, cannot be confirmed without DNA. This CDR3 is 13 amino acids long. The germline V gene has CDR1 MDHEN and CDR2 SYDVKM.

The CDR3 sequence: CASLPTGTIYGYTF. V and J are TRBV6-1 and TRBJ1-2; with no DNA, the TCRdb D assignment of TRBD1 cannot be verified. The CDR3 loop spans 14 amino acids. The germline CDR1 and CDR2 sequences are MNHNS and SASEGT.